This T cell receptor (beta chain) is drawn from a study of blood T cell repertoires in COVID-19 (dated by TCRdb to between 2020 and 2021). The study in broad terms: Samples from collaborators originated in the United States, Italy and Spain and spanned both the acute and convalescent phases of COVID-19. The material from the prospective study consisted of cDNA or gDNA derived from T cells, B-cell-depleted T cells, or PBMCs. The dataset comprised deeply sampled blood TCRbeta repertoires from subjects exposed to, actively infected with, or recovered from COVID-19. The repertoires were released in a freely available public database intended as a resource for research on the immune response to SARS-CoV-2. Samples were obtained from the ongoing ImmuneRACE study (first 160 participants) and from 1,254 subjects provided by 6 global collaborators. A de-identified subject ID, COVID-19 status, age in years and sex were almost always included in the sample metadata. HLA class I and class II types, where available, came from metadata supplied by the sample provider rather than from assay-based typing. What the study reported, not specific to this receptor: Clinical and demographic metadata were provided uncurated, with the amount varying by source and participant.

The germline V gene (reference sequence) yields SGHKS for CDR1 and YYEKEE for CDR2. Including cysteine and phenylalanine, the CDR3 has 16 amino acids. Only CDR3 DNA is held: 48 bases, read in frame from base 1. V gives up 0 bases and J gives up 0 bases, and the segment between their germline ends measures 12 bases. Collaborating institutions collected whole blood in K2EDTA tubes following their own protocols. For TCRbeta analysis, collaborators shipped samples in one of three forms: frozen whole blood, isolated PBMCs, or DNA extracted from either of those sample types. The immunoSEQ Assay, a bias-controlled multiplex PCR, was used to amplify TCRbeta CDR3 regions from genomic DNA. From the authors' description of their analysis: The number of nucleated cells in each sample was estimated from the amplification of reference gene primers within the assay. To quantify the absolute abundance of each unique TCRbeta CDR3 rearrangement, sequence reads were collapsed and filtered. Productive Simpson clonality was computed per sample as the square root of Simpson's diversity index over productive rearrangements. Here the immuneACCESS table is served through TCRdb, limited to in-frame sequences with V and J called. Missing clones are a known gap in these copies; in checked studies unresolved V genes cover under half, and the rest lacks a known reason. V and J calls and clone size are given by that table; D and trimming were obtained from the DNA. Present in this sample are approximately 180,000 clones, 88% of which were seen just once. The ten top clones hold 5.5% to 7% of the sample.

Comment on this clone: Its antigen remains unidentified. No base-level quality is on record; no much larger clone is a single base apart.

The origin of this receptor is a man in his forties with active or convalescent COVID-19. Recombination joined TRBV5-5 with TRBJ1-1, with the D gene too uncertain to name. Sequenced sample: peripheral blood. The DNA sequence is as follows: TGTGCCAGCAGCTTGGTAGCAGGCGGGATGAACACTGAAGCTTTCTTT. It specifies CASSLVAGGMNTEAFF.